This T cell receptor (beta chain) originates from a study of cytomegalovirus exposure and HLA in healthy donors. Study at large: Of all 380 or so donors who were genotyped, roughly 81% belonged to the Caucasian-associated ancestry cluster.

As for this clone: The antigen is unknown.

Researchers ran the PCR with 60 Vbeta and 13 Jbeta primers. Assay: immunoSEQ multiplex PCR; the TCRdb copy retains only in-frame clones and omits some. The table includes a few hundred thousand clones, roughly 80% detected once. Points from the study as a whole: When analyzed later, a missense DCLRE1C variant was found to be linked to TCR beta V- and J-gene trimming. The study flagged some 170 TCR beta chains as cytomegalovirus-associated.

The CDR3 spans 13 residues. Germline CDR1 is SGHNT and CDR2 is YYREEE (reference sequence). Trimming shortened V by 0 bases and J by 5 bases, and 9 bases separated the two germline ends. The clonotype originates from a man aged 25-40 years in good health and CMV-seronegative. Sequences were obtained from PBMCs. The rearrangement joins TRBV5-4 to TRBJ2-7; a possible D gene is TRBD1 (6 bases). The CDR3 sequence is CASSLDRVHEQYF. DNA of the CDR3: TGTGCCAGCAGCTTGGACAGGGTACACGAGCAGTACTTC.